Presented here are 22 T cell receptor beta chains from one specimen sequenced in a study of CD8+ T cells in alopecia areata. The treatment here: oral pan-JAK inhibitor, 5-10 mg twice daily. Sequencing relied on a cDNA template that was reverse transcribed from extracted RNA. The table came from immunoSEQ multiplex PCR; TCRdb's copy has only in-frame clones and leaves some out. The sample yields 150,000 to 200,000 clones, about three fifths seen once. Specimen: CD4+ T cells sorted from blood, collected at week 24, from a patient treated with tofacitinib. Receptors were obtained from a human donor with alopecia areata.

The CDR3 nucleotides are TGCAGCGTGACAGGGTATGGAGACACTGAAGCTTTCTTT. This codes for CSVTGYGDTEAFF. The J gene is TRBJ1-1, the V gene TRBV29-1, with 7 nucleotides matching TRBD1. This CDR3 comprises 13 residues. The germline V gene has CDR1 SQVTM and CDR2 ANQGSEA. The junction had 7 bases not matched to a gene; V was cut back by 6 bases and J by 3 bases.

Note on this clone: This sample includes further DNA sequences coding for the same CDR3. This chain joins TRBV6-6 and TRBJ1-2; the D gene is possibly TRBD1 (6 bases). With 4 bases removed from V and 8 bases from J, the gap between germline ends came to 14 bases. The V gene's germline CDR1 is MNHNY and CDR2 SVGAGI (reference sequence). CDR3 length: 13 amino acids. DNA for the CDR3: TGTGCCAGCAGTTCACAGGGAATTTACGGCTACACCTTC. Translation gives CASSSQGIYGYTF.

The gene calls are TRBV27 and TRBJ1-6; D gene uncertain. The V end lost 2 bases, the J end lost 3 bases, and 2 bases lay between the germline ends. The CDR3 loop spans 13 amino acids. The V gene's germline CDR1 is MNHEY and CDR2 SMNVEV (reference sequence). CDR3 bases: TGTGCCAGCAGTTTAGTCTATAATTCACCCCTCCACTTT. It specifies CASSLVYNSPLHF.

For the CDR3, the DNA is TGTGCCATCAGTGACGGGACAGGATACGGCTACACCTTC. Translating gives CAISDGTGYGYTF. This sequence joins TRBV10-3 and TRBJ1-2, with TRBD1 matching 8 bases. Germline-derived CDR1 and CDR2 are ENHRY and SYGVKD. CDR3 length: 13 residues. Trimming cost V 3 bases and J 8 bases; bases outside gene matches: 5.

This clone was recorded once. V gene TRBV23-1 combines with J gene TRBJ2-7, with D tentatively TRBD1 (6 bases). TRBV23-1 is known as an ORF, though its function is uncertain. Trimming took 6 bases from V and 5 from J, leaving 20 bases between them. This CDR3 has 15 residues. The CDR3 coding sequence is TGCGCCAGCAGCAAAACCGGGACACATTCCCACGAGCAGTACTTC. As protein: CASSKTGTHSHEQYF.

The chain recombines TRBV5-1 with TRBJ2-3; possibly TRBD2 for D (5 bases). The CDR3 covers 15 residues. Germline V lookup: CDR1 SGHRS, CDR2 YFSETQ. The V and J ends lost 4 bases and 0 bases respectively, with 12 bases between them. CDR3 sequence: CASSPPGFSTDTQYF. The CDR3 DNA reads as TGCGCCAGCAGCCCACCGGGGTTTAGCACAGATACGCAGTATTTT. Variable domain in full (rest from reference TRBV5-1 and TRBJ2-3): KAGVTQTPRYLIKTRGQQVTLSCSPISGHRSVSWYQQTPGQGLQFLFEYFSETQRNKGNFPGRFSGRQFSNSRSEMNVSTLELGDSALYLCASSPPGFSTDTQYFGPGTRLTVL.

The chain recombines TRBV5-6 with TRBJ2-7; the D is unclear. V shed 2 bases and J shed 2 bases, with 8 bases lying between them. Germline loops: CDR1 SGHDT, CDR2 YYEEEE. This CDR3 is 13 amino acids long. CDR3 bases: TGTGCCAGCAGCTTTGGTCGGACCTACGAGCAGTACTTC. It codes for CASSFGRTYEQYF.

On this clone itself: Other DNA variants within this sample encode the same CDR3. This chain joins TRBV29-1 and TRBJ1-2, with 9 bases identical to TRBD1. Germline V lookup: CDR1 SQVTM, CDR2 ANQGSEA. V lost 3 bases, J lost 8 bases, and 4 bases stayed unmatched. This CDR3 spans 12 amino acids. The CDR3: CSVEGQGGGYTF. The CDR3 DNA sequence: TGCAGCGTTGAGGGACAGGGAGGAGGCTACACCTTC.

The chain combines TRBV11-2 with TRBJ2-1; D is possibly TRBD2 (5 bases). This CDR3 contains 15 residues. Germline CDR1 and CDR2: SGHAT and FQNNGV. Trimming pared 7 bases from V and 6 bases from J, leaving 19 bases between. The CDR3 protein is CASTIATLHRNEQFF. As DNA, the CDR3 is TGTGCCAGCACTATAGCGACCCTTCATCGCAATGAGCAGTTCTTC.

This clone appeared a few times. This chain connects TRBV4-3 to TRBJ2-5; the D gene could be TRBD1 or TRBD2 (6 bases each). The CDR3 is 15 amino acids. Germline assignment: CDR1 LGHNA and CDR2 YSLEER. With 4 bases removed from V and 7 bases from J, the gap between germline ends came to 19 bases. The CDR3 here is CASSPAKGGTGTQYF. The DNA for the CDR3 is TGCGCCAGCAGCCCAGCCAAGGGGGGAACTGGGACCCAGTACTTC.

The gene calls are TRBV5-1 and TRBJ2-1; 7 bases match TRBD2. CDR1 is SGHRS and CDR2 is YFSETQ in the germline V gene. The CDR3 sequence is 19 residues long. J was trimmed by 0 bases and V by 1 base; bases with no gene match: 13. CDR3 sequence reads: CASSLISPSGASSYNEQFF. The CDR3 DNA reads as TGCGCCAGCAGCTTGATAAGTCCTAGCGGCGCTAGCTCCTACAATGAGCAGTTCTTC.

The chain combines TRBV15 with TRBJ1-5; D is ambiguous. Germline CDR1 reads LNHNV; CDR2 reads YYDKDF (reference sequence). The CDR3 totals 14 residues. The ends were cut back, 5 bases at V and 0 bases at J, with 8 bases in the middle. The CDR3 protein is CATSPGYSNQPQHF. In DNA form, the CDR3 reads TGTGCCACCAGCCCGGGGTATAGCAATCAGCCCCAGCATTTT.

CDR3 in amino acids: CASSQDRGSADTQYF. The CDR3 DNA reads as TGCGCCAGCAGCCAAGATAGAGGGTCGGCAGATACGCAGTATTTT. The J gene is TRBJ2-3, the V gene TRBV4-1; D possibly corresponds to TRBD2 (5 bases). This CDR3 has 15 residues. Germline CDR1 MGHRA, CDR2 YSYEKL. The ends were cut back, 0 bases at V and 4 bases at J, with 11 bases in the middle.

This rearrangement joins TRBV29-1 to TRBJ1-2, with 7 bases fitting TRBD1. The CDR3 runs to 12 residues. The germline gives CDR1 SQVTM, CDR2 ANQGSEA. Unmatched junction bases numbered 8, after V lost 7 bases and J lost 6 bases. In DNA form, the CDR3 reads TGCAGCGCCAAAGGGACAGTAGATGGCTACACCTTC. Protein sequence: CSAKGTVDGYTF.

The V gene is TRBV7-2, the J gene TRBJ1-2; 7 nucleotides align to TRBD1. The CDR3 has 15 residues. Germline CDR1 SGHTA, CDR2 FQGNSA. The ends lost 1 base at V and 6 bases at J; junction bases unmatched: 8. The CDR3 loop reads CASSLVVGQPDGYTF. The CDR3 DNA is TGTGCCAGCAGCTTAGTTGTGGGACAGCCTGATGGCTACACCTTC.

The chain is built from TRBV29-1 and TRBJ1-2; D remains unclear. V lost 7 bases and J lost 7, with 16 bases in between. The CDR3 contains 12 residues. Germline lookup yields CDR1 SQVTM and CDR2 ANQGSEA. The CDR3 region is CSAQTVYSGYTF. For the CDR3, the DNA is TGCAGCGCCCAGACCGTTTACTCTGGCTACACCTTC.

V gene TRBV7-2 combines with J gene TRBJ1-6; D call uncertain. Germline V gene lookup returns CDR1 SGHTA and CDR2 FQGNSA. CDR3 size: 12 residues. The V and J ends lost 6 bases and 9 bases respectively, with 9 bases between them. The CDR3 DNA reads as TGTGCCAGCAGGTGGGCGGGTTCACCCCTCCACTTT. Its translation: CASRWAGSPLHF.

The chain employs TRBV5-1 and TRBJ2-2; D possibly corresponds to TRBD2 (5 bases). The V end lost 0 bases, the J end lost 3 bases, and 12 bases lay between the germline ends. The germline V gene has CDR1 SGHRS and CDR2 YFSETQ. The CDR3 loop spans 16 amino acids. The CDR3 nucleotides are TGCGCCAGCAGCTTGGAATCGGGAACTTACACCGGGGAGCTGTTTTTT. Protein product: CASSLESGTYTGELFF.

The CDR3 sequence is CAWMGGQSSYGYTF. The CDR3 region has the DNA TGTGCCTGGATGGGGGGGCAGTCTTCCTATGGCTACACCTTC. The genes are TRBV30 and TRBJ1-2; possibly TRBD1 for D (6 bases). The CDR3 is made up of 14 amino acids. CDR1 and CDR2 from the germline V gene are GTSNPN and SVGIG (reference sequence). V lost 4 bases and J lost 4, with 16 bases in between.

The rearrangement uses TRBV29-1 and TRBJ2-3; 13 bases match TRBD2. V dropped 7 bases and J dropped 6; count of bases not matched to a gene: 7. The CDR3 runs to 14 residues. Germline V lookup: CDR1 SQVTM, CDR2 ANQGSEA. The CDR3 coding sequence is TGCAGCGGCACTAGCGGGGGGGCCTTGGATACGCAGTATTTT. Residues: CSGTSGGALDTQYF.

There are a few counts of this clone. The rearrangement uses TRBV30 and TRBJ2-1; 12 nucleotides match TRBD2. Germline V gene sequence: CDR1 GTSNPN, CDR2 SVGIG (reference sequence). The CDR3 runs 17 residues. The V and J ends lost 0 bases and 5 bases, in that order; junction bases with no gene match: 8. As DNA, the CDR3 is TGTGCCTGGAGTGTAAGGCTAGCGGGGGGGACCCACAATGAGCAGTTCTTC. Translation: CAWSVRLAGGTHNEQFF.

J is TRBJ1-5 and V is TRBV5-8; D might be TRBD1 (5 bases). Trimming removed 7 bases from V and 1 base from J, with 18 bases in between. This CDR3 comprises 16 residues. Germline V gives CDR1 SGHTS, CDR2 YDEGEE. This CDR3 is CASGAGWVRSNQPQHF. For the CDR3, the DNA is TGTGCCAGCGGGGCTGGATGGGTGCGGAGCAATCAGCCCCAGCATTTT.